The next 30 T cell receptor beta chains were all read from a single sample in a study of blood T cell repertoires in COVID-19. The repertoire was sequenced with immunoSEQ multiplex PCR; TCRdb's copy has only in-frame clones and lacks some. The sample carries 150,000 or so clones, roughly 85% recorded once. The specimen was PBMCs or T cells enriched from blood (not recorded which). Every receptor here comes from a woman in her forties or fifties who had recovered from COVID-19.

DNA of the CDR3: TGTGCCAGCAGCCCGGGGAGGGGCCTCAATCAGCCCCAGCATTTT. Translating it yields CASSPGRGLNQPQHF. The rearrangement joins TRBV7-2 to TRBJ1-5; possibly TRBD1 for D (5 bases). This CDR3 has 15 amino acids. Germline V gene lookup returns CDR1 SGHTA and CDR2 FQGNSA. V shed 5 bases and J shed 3 bases, with 14 bases lying between them. The variable domain in full, with the rest retrieved from reference TRBV7-2 and TRBJ1-5, is GAGVSQSPSNKVTEKGKDVELRCDPISGHTALYWYRQSLGQGLEFLIYFQGNSAPDKSGLPSDRFSAERTGGSVSTLTIQRTQQEDSAVYLCASSPGRGLNQPQHFGDGTRLSIL.

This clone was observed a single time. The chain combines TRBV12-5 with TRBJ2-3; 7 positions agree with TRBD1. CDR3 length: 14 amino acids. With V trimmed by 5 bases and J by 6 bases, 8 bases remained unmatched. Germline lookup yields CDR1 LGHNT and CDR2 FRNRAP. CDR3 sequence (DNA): TGTGCTAGTGGTAGGGGACAGACACCGGATACGCAGTATTTT. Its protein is CASGRGQTPDTQYF. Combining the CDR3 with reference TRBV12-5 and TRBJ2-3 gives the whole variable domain DARVTQTPRHKVTEMGQEVTMRCQPILGHNTVFWYRQTMMQGLELLAYFRNRAPLDDSGMPKDRFSAEMPDATLATLKIQPSEPRDSAVYFCASGRGQTPDTQYFGPGTRLTVL.

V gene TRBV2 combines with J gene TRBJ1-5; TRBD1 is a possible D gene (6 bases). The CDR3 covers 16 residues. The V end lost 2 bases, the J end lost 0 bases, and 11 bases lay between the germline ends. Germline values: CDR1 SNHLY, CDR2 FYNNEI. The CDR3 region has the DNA TGTGCCAGCAGTGAATATCGGACAGCTAGCAATCAGCCCCAGCATTTT. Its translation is CASSEYRTASNQPQHF.

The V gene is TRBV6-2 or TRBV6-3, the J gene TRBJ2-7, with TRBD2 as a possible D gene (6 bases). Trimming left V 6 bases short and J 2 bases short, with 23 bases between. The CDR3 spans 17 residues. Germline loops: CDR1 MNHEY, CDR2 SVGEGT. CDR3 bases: TGTGCCAGCAGCCCAACTTCTCCGGGAGTTATCCCCTACGAGCAGTACGTC. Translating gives CASSPTSPGVIPYEQYV.

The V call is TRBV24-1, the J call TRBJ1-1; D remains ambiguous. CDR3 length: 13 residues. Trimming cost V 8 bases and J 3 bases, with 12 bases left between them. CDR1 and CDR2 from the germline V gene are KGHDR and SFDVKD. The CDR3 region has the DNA TGTGCCACCACCGGAGGAGATTACACTGAAGCTTTCTTT. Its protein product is CATTGGDYTEAFF.

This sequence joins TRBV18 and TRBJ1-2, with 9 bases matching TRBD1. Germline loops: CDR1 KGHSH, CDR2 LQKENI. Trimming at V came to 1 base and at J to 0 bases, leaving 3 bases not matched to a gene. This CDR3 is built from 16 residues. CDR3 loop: CASSPLGQGANYGYTF. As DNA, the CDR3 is TGTGCCAGCTCACCACTGGGACAGGGAGCTAACTATGGCTACACCTTC.

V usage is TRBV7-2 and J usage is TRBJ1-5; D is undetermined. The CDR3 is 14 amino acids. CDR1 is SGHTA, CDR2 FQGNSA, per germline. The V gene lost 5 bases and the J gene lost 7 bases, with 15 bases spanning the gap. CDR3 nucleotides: TGTGCCAGCAGCCGTGCAGCGGCCCAGCAGCCCCAGCATTTT. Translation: CASSRAAAQQPQHF.

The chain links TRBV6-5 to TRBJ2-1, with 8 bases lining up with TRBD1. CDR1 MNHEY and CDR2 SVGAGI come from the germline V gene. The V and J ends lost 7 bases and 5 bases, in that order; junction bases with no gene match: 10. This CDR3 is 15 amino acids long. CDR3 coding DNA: TGTGCCAGCACCTTCGACAGGGGAGGTAACAATGAGCAGTTCTTC. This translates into CASTFDRGGNNEQFF.

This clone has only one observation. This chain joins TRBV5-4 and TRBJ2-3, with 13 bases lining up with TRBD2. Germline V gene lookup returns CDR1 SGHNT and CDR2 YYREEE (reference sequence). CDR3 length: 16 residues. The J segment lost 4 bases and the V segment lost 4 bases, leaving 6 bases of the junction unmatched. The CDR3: CASSRGTSGASDTQYF. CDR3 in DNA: TGTGCCAGCAGCCGAGGGACTAGCGGGGCCTCAGATACGCAGTATTTT.

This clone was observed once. CDR3 DNA: TGCGCCAGCAGCCAAGGTTCGGGAGCGGTGACCGGGGAGCTGTTTTTT. This translates into CASSQGSGAVTGELFF. V is TRBV4-3 and J is TRBJ2-2, with D possibly matching TRBD2 (6 bases). The CDR3 sequence is 16 residues long. CDR1 and CDR2 (germline): LGHNA, YSLEER. V was clipped by 1 base and J by 5 bases, with 14 bases between them.

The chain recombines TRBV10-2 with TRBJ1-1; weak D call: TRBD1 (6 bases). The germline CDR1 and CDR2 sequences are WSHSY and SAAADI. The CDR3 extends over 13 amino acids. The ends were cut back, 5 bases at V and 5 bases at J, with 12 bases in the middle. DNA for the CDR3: TGCGCCAGCAGTTTCGACAGGACAACTGAAGCTTTCTTT. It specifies CASSFDRTTEAFF.

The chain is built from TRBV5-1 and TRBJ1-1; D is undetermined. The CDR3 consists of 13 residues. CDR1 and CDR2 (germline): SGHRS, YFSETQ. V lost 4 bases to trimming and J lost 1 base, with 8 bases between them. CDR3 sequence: CASSLSWNTEAFF. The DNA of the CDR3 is TGCGCCAGCAGCCTTAGTTGGAACACTGAAGCTTTCTTT.

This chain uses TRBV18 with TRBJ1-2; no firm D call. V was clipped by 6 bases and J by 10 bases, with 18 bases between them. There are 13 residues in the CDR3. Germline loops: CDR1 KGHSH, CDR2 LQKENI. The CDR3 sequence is CASSVVEWESYTF. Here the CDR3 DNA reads TGTGCCAGCTCCGTGGTTGAGTGGGAGTCCTACACCTTC.

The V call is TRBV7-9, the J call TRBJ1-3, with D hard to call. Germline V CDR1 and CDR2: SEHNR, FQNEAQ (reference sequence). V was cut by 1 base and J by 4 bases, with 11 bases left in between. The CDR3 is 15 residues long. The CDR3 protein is CASSLGLGRGNTIYF. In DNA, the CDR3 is TGTGCCAGCAGCTTAGGATTGGGCAGAGGAAACACCATATATTTT. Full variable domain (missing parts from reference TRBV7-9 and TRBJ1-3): DTGVSQNPRHKITKRGQNVTFRCDPISEHNRLYWYRQTLGQGPEFLTYFQNEAQLEKSRLLSDRFSAERPKGSFSTLEIQRTEQGDSAMYLCASSLGLGRGNTIYFGEGSWLTVV.

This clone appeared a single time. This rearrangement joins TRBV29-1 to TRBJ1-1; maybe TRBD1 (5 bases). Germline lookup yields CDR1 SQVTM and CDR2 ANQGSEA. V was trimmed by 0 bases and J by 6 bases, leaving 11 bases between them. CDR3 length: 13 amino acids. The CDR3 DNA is TGCAGCGTTGAAGATCTTAGGGGCGCTGAAGCTTTCTTT. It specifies CSVEDLRGAEAFF. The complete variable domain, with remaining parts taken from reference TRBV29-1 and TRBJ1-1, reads SAVISQKPSRDICQRGTSLTIQCQVDSQVTMMFWYRQQPGQSLTLIATANQGSEATYESGFVIDKFPISRPNLTFSTLTVSNMSPEDSSIYLCSVEDLRGAEAFFGQGTRLTVV.

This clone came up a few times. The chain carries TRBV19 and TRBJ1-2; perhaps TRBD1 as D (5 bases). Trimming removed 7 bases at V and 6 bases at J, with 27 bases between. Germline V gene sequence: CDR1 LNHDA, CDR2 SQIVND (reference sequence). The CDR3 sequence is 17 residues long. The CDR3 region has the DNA TGTGCCAGTATCGATTCCTCGGCCCTTGGGGCACTTGATGGCTACACCTTC. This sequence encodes CASIDSSALGALDGYTF.

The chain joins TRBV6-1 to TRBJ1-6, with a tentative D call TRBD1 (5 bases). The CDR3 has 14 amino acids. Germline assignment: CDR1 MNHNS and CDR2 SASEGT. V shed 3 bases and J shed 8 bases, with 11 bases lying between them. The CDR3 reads CASSDPQGYSPLHF. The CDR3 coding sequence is TGTGCCAGCAGTGATCCCCAGGGTTATTCACCCCTCCACTTT.

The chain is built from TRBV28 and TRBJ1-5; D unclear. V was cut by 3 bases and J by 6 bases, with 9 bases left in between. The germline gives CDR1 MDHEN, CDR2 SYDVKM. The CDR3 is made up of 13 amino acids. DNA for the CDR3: TGTGCCAGCAGTTTTCTCTCGGGTCAGCCCCAGCATTTT. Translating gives CASSFLSGQPQHF.

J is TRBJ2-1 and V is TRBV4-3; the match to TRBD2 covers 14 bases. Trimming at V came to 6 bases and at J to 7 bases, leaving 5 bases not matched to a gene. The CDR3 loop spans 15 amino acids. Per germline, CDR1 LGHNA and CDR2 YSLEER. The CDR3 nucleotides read TGCGCCAGCAGGCCGGGACTAGCGGGAGTTAATGAGCAGTTCTTC. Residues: CASRPGLAGVNEQFF.

Written as DNA, the CDR3 is TGTGCCAGCAGCGTAGGAGGGATTCTGAACACTGAAGCTTTCTTT. Residues: CASSVGGILNTEAFF. The chain uses TRBV9 and TRBJ1-1; D remains ambiguous. The CDR3 covers 15 residues. V gave up 0 bases and J gave up 0 bases, with 9 bases separating them. Germline V CDR1 and CDR2: SGDLS, YYNGEE.

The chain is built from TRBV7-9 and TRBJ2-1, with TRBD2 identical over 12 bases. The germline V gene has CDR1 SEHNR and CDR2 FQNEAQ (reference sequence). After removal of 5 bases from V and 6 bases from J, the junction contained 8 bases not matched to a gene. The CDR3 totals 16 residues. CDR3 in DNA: TGTGCCAGCAGCCACTCCGGACTAGCGGGAACCAATGAGCAGTTCTTC. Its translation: CASSHSGLAGTNEQFF.

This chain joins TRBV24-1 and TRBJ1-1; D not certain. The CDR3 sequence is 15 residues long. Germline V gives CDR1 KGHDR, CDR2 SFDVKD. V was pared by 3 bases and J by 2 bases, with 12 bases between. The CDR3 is CATSDPRFPNTEAFF. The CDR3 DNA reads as TGTGCCACCAGTGATCCCCGGTTTCCCAACACTGAAGCTTTCTTT.

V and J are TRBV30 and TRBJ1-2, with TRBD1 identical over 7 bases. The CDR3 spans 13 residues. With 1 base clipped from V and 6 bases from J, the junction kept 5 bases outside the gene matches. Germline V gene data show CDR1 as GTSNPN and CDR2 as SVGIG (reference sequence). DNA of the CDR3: TGTGCCTGGAGTGACGGGACAGACCATGGCTACACCTTC. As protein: CAWSDGTDHGYTF.

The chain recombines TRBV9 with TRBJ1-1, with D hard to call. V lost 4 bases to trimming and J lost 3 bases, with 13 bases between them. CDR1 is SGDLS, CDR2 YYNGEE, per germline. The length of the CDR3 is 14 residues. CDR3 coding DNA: TGTGCCAGCAGCCCTCTTAGTGCGGACACTGAAGCTTTCTTT. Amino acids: CASSPLSADTEAFF.

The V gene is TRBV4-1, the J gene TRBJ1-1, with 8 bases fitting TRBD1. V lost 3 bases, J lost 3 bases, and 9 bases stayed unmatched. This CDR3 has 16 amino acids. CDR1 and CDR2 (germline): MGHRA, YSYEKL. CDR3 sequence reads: CASSQVAGTGYTEAFF. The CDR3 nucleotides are TGCGCCAGCAGCCAGGTAGCCGGGACAGGATACACTGAAGCTTTCTTT.

This CDR3 reads CSVEAQGSRETQYF. In nucleotides, the CDR3 is TGCAGCGTTGAAGCTCAGGGGAGTCGGGAGACCCAGTACTTC. The genes are TRBV29-1 and TRBJ2-5; D perhaps matches TRBD1 (6 bases). Germline values: CDR1 SQVTM, CDR2 ANQGSEA. The length of the CDR3 is 14 residues. Trimming took 1 base from V and 5 from J, leaving 14 bases between them.

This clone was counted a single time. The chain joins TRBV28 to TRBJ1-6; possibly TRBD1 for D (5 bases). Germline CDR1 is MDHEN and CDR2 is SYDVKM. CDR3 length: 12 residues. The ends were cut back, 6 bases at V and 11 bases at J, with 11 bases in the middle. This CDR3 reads CASSLQVTPLHF. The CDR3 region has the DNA TGTGCCAGCAGCCTACAGGTGACACCCCTCCACTTT.

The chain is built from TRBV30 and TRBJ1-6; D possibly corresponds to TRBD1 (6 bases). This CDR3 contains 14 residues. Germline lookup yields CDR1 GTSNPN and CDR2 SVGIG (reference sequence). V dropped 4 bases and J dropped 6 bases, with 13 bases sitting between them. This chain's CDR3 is CAWNSRTVNSPLHF. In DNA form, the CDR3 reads TGTGCCTGGAATTCCCGGACAGTTAATTCACCCCTCCACTTT.

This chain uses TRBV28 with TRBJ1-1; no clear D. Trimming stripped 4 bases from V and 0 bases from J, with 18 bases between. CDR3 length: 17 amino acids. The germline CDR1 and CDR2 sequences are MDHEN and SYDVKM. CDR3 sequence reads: CASSYGRWGELNTEAFF. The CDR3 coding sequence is TGTGCCAGCAGTTACGGACGTTGGGGAGAATTGAACACTGAAGCTTTCTTT.

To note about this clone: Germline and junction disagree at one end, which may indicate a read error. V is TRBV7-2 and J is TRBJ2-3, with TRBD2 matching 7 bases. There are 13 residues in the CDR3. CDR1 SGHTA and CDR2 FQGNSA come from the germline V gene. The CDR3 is CASSTGGGIFRHF. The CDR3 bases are TGTGCCAGCAGCACGGGGGGAGGTATCTTCAGGCATTTT.